This T cell receptor beta chain was recovered during a study of blood T cell repertoires in COVID-19. Study summary: Samples representing acute and convalescent COVID-19 were sourced from the United States, Italy and Spain. In each case, the material was cDNA or gDNA derived from T cells, B-cell-depleted T cells, or PBMCs.

V was shortened by 3 bases and J by 2 bases, with 6 bases between the two germline ends. The CDR3 is 13 amino acids. Germline values: CDR1 KGHSH, CDR2 LQKENI. As processed by the authors: Reference gene primer amplification in the assay estimated nucleated cell counts. Repertoires were generated with immunoSEQ multiplex PCR, while TCRdb's copy carries only in-frame clones and drops some. Clone size and V and J calls were adopted from that table, with D and trimming inferred from the DNA. The sample has around 120,000 clones, 65% to 80% seen once. This sequence joins TRBV18 and TRBJ2-3; D is unclear. This receptor was obtained from a human donor with acute or convalescent COVID-19. The donor label of this sample is uncertain. Sequenced input: peripheral blood. This chain's CDR3 is CASSPAYTDTQYF. CDR3 DNA sequence: TGTGCCAGCTCACCGGCTTACACAGATACGCAGTATTTT. The full variable domain, rest sourced from reference TRBV18 and TRBJ2-3, is NAGVMQNPRHLVRRRGQEARLRCSPMKGHSHVYWYRQLPEEGLKFMVYLQKENIIDESGMPKERFSAEFPKEGPSILRIQQVVRGDSAAYFCASSPAYTDTQYFGPGTRLTVL.